Listed below are T cell receptor beta chains from one sample, sequenced in a study of CD8+CD57+ T cells in acquired aplastic anemia. TCRdb reprocessed the reads with MiXCR, giving one entry per CDR3 protein. The sample contains about 190,000 distinct CDR3 sequences, about three fifths of which appear only once. Sequencing was performed on sorted CD4+, CD8+, or CD8+CD57+ T cells (not recorded which) from PBMCs. Receptors were obtained from a human donor with severe aplastic anemia or a healthy control (not recorded which). Each CDR3 is given with its conserved first and last residue. The D gene is left open where the match is weak. Where a row states a size, it is once, few, many or the class of an expanded clone; other rows omit it.

CDR3 DNA: TGCAGTGCTAGAAGACTGGTCCCGCCGGACTCCTACAATGAGCAGTTCTTC; CDR3 protein: CSARRLVPPDSYNEQFF; V gene: TRBV20-1; clone size: .; J gene: TRBJ2-1; D gene: .
CDR3 DNA: TGCAGTGCTAGACTCACTTCGGGGGCAGATACGCAGTATTTT; CDR3 protein: CSARLTSGADTQYF; V gene: TRBV20-1; clone size: once; J gene: TRBJ2-3; D gene: .
CDR3 DNA: TGTGCCAGCAGCTTGGTGGTCAGCGGGGGGGCACAAGAGACCCAGTACTTC; CDR3 protein: CASSLVVSGGAQETQYF; V gene: TRBV5-4; clone size: .; J gene: TRBJ2-5; D gene: TRBD2
CDR3 DNA: TGTGCCAGCAGCTTTTGGATGTCTGGGGCCAACGTCCTGACTTTC; CDR3 protein: CASSFWMSGANVLTF; V gene: TRBV7-9; clone size: .; J gene: TRBJ2-6; D gene: .
CDR3 DNA: TGTGCCACCAGCAGTGGGACAGGGGGCGACGAGCAGTACTTC; CDR3 protein: CATSSGTGGDEQYF; V gene: TRBV15; clone size: .; J gene: TRBJ2-7; D gene: TRBD1
CDR3 DNA: TGCGCCAGCGCGAGCGGGGATAGGTACGAGCAGTACTTC; CDR3 protein: CASASGDRYEQYF; V gene: TRBV6-1; clone size: few; J gene: TRBJ2-7; D gene: TRBD2
CDR3 DNA: TGTGCCAGCAGCTTACTACAAGGAGGCACTGAAGCTTTCTTT; CDR3 protein: CASSLLQGGTEAFF; V gene: TRBV7-8; clone size: few; J gene: TRBJ1-1; D gene: .
CDR3 DNA: TGTGCCAGCAGAGCTTGGACAGGAATGAACACTGAAGCTTTCTTT; CDR3 protein: CASRAWTGMNTEAFF; V gene: TRBV2; clone size: many; J gene: TRBJ1-1; D gene: TRBD1
CDR3 DNA: TGTGCCAGCCGTTGGGACCTTGGCTACACCTTC; CDR3 protein: CASRWDLGYTF; V gene: TRBV10-3; clone size: few; J gene: TRBJ1-2; D gene: .
CDR3 DNA: TGCAGTGCTAGGAAACAGATCGAGAACACTGAAGCTTTCTTT; CDR3 protein: CSARKQIENTEAFF; V gene: TRBV20-1; clone size: .; J gene: TRBJ1-1; D gene: .
CDR3 DNA: TGTGCCAGCAGCTTATATCTCGGCAGGGGGCGAATCTACACTGAAGCTTTCTTT; CDR3 protein: CASSLYLGRGRIYTEAFF; V gene: TRBV7-2; clone size: few; J gene: TRBJ1-1; D gene: TRBD1
CDR3 DNA: TGTGCCAGCAGCTCAGCAGGGCTTGGCTACACCTTC; CDR3 protein: CASSSAGLGYTF; V gene: TRBV5-6; clone size: .; J gene: TRBJ1-2; D gene: .
CDR3 DNA: TGCAGTGCGGTAGCGGGATACAATGAGCAGTTCTTC; CDR3 protein: CSAVAGYNEQFF; V gene: TRBV20-1; clone size: .; J gene: TRBJ2-1; D gene: TRBD2
CDR3 DNA: TGTGCCATCAGTGGGGCCCAGAACACTGAAGCTTTCTTT; CDR3 protein: CAISGAQNTEAFF; V gene: TRBV10-3; clone size: .; J gene: TRBJ1-1; D gene: .
CDR3 DNA: TGTGCCAGCGGCGGGACACCGTACGAGCAGTACTTC; CDR3 protein: CASGGTPYEQYF; V gene: TRBV6-6; clone size: .; J gene: TRBJ2-7; D gene: .
CDR3 DNA: TGTGCCAGCAGCCAAGTGGGGGTAGCCCACTATAATTCACCCCTCCACTTT; CDR3 protein: CASSQVGVAHYNSPLHF; V gene: TRBV4-2; clone size: many; J gene: TRBJ1-6; D gene: .
CDR3 DNA: TGTGCCAGCAGCGTAGAGGATTTAGCAGATACGCAGTATTTT; CDR3 protein: CASSVEDLADTQYF; V gene: TRBV9; clone size: .; J gene: TRBJ2-3; D gene: .
CDR3 DNA: TGCAGTGCCAAAGCACCCACTGAAGCTTTCTTT; CDR3 protein: CSAKAPTEAFF; V gene: TRBV20-1; clone size: .; J gene: TRBJ1-1; D gene: .
CDR3 DNA: TGTGCCAGCAGTTTGCGGGACACTGAAGCTTTCTTT; CDR3 protein: CASSLRDTEAFF; V gene: TRBV28; clone size: few; J gene: TRBJ1-1; D gene: .
CDR3 DNA: TGTGCCAGCAGCCGTACAACTAATGAAAAACTGTTTTTT; CDR3 protein: CASSRTTNEKLFF; V gene: TRBV7-9; clone size: .; J gene: TRBJ1-4; D gene: .
CDR3 DNA: TGCAGTGCTTACAGGGTTATTTCCCCCCTCCTCCCCCTCCACTTT; CDR3 protein: CSAYRVISPLLPLHF; V gene: TRBV20-1; clone size: many; J gene: TRBJ1-6; D gene: .
CDR3 DNA: TGTGCCAGCAGCTTACACAGCGGAGGAATCTACGAGCAGTACTTC; CDR3 protein: CASSLHSGGIYEQYF; V gene: TRBV11-1; clone size: .; J gene: TRBJ2-7; D gene: .
CDR3 DNA: TGTGCCAGCAGCGTAGACAACTACGAGCAGTACTTC; CDR3 protein: CASSVDNYEQYF; V gene: TRBV9; clone size: few; J gene: TRBJ2-7; D gene: .
CDR3 DNA: TGTGCCAGTTATGGGACTGAAGCTTTC; CDR3 protein: CASYGTEAF; V gene: TRBV19; clone size: .; J gene: TRBJ2-6; D gene: .
CDR3 DNA: TGCAGTGCCAGTGCCGAAAACTATGGCTACACCTTC; CDR3 protein: CSASAENYGYTF; V gene: TRBV20-1; clone size: .; J gene: TRBJ1-2; D gene: .
CDR3 DNA: TGCAGTGCCTCCCGGGGGAGCCACTCTTACGAGCAGTACTTC; CDR3 protein: CSASRGSHSYEQYF; V gene: TRBV20-1; clone size: few; J gene: TRBJ2-7; D gene: .
CDR3 DNA: TGTGCCAGTAGTGTAAGGGGCGGGGGGGAATCAGATACGCAGTATTTT; CDR3 protein: CASSVRGGGESDTQYF; V gene: TRBV19; clone size: many; J gene: TRBJ2-3; D gene: TRBD2
CDR3 DNA: TGTGCCACCAGCACTGGGACAGGGGGTACCTATGGCTACACCTTC; CDR3 protein: CATSTGTGGTYGYTF; V gene: TRBV15; clone size: .; J gene: TRBJ1-2; D gene: TRBD1
CDR3 DNA: TGTGCCACCAGTGATTCAACACAGGGGGCCGAGCAGTACTTC; CDR3 protein: CATSDSTQGAEQYF; V gene: TRBV24-1; clone size: .; J gene: TRBJ2-7; D gene: TRBD1
CDR3 DNA: TGTGCCAGCAGTTTAGAGGGGGGGAGCGGGGGGTCGAGTAATGAGCAGTTCTTC; CDR3 protein: CASSLEGGSGGSSNEQFF; V gene: TRBV7-9; clone size: .; J gene: TRBJ2-1; D gene: TRBD2
CDR3 DNA: TGCAGCGTCGAAGTCGCAGGGCTGAACACTGAAGCTTTCTTT; CDR3 protein: CSVEVAGLNTEAFF; V gene: TRBV29-1; clone size: .; J gene: TRBJ1-1; D gene: .
CDR3 DNA: TGCAGCTTTTGGGAGAATACGCAGTATTTT; CDR3 protein: CSFWENTQYF; V gene: TRBV29-1; clone size: .; J gene: TRBJ2-3; D gene: .
CDR3 DNA: TGTGCCAGCAGTTCGGACAGGAGGTACGAGCAGTACTTC; CDR3 protein: CASSSDRRYEQYF; V gene: TRBV7-8; clone size: .; J gene: TRBJ2-7; D gene: TRBD1
CDR3 DNA: TGTGCCAGCACCTGGGCCCAGGTCGGCGATTCACCCCTCCACTTT; CDR3 protein: CASTWAQVGDSPLHF; V gene: TRBV28; clone size: .; J gene: TRBJ1-6; D gene: .
CDR3 DNA: TGTGCCAGCAGTTTAGGGGACTACGTCTACGAGCAGTACTTC; CDR3 protein: CASSLGDYVYEQYF; V gene: TRBV12-3/TRBV12-4; clone size: .; J gene: TRBJ2-7; D gene: TRBD2
CDR3 DNA: TGTGCCAGCAGCGTAGGGGACAGGGGCTACGAGCAGTACTTC; CDR3 protein: CASSVGDRGYEQYF; V gene: TRBV9; clone size: .; J gene: TRBJ2-7; D gene: TRBD1
CDR3 DNA: TGTGCCAGTAGCCCGACAGGGGAGACCTACGAGCAGTACTTC; CDR3 protein: CASSPTGETYEQYF; V gene: TRBV19; clone size: many; J gene: TRBJ2-7; D gene: TRBD1
CDR3 DNA: TGTGCCAGCAGCTTAGAGCTAGCGGGGGGGAATGAGCAGTTCTTC; CDR3 protein: CASSLELAGGNEQFF; V gene: TRBV7-8; clone size: few; J gene: TRBJ2-1; D gene: TRBD2
CDR3 DNA: TGTGCCAGCAGCTTAGTACGGACAGGCCAAGAGACCCAGTACTTC; CDR3 protein: CASSLVRTGQETQYF; V gene: TRBV7-2; clone size: .; J gene: TRBJ2-5; D gene: TRBD1
CDR3 DNA: TGTGCCAGCAGCTTGAACGCTAACTATGGCTACACCTTC; CDR3 protein: CASSLNANYGYTF; V gene: TRBV7-9; clone size: few; J gene: TRBJ1-2; D gene: .
CDR3 DNA: TGTGCCTCCGGGGACATTGGAACCCAAGAGACCCAGTACTTC; CDR3 protein: CASGDIGTQETQYF; V gene: TRBV9; clone size: .; J gene: TRBJ2-5; D gene: .
CDR3 DNA: TGTGCCAGCAGTGAATTTCAGGGGGGAACTAATGAAAAACTGTTTTTT; CDR3 protein: CASSEFQGGTNEKLFF; V gene: TRBV25-1; clone size: .; J gene: TRBJ1-4; D gene: TRBD1
CDR3 DNA: TGTGCCTCATCCGGGACCAGAACGCTGGGTACGCAGTATTTT; CDR3 protein: CASSGTRTLGTQYF; V gene: TRBV7-9; clone size: .; J gene: TRBJ2-3; D gene: .
CDR3 DNA: TGTGCCAGCAGCTTGGGATCGGGAGGGCCGGAAGAGCAGTACTTC; CDR3 protein: CASSLGSGGPEEQYF; V gene: TRBV7-6; clone size: few; J gene: TRBJ2-7; D gene: TRBD2
CDR3 DNA: TGCGCCAGCAGCACGGGTCAGGGACCGTTGACTGAAGCTTTCTTT; CDR3 protein: CASSTGQGPLTEAFF; V gene: TRBV5-1; clone size: .; J gene: TRBJ1-1; D gene: .
CDR3 DNA: TGTGCCACCAGCAGGGATACTTCTATTGGGGACGAGCAGTACTTC; CDR3 protein: CATSRDTSIGDEQYF; V gene: TRBV15; clone size: .; J gene: TRBJ2-7; D gene: .
CDR3 DNA: TGTGCCAGCAGCTCCCCGGACAGAAGCTCTGGAAACACCATATATTTT; CDR3 protein: CASSSPDRSSGNTIYF; V gene: TRBV7-3; clone size: .; J gene: TRBJ1-3; D gene: .
CDR3 DNA: TGTGCCATCAGCCCCGGGATTGGTACAGATACGCAGTATTTT; CDR3 protein: CAISPGIGTDTQYF; V gene: TRBV10-3; clone size: .; J gene: TRBJ2-3; D gene: .
CDR3 DNA: TGTGCCACCAGCAGAGAGGGACTAGCGGGGGGGGCAGATACGCAGTATTTT; CDR3 protein: CATSREGLAGGADTQYF; V gene: TRBV15; clone size: .; J gene: TRBJ2-3; D gene: TRBD2
CDR3 DNA: TGTGCCAGCAGCGGATGGACAGGGGATACGCAGTATTTT; CDR3 protein: CASSGWTGDTQYF; V gene: TRBV9; clone size: .; J gene: TRBJ2-3; D gene: TRBD1
CDR3 DNA: TGTGCCATCAGTGAGTCGAAGGCCCCATACACTGAAGCTTTCTTT; CDR3 protein: CAISESKAPYTEAFF; V gene: TRBV10-3; clone size: few; J gene: TRBJ1-1; D gene: .
CDR3 DNA: TGTGCCAGCAGCCCAGAGGGACCCGAAGCTTTCTTT; CDR3 protein: CASSPEGPEAFF; V gene: TRBV7-2; clone size: .; J gene: TRBJ1-1; D gene: .
CDR3 DNA: TGCGCCAGCAGCCAGGCACCAGAAAAAGTAGACACCGGGGAGCTGTTTTTT; CDR3 protein: CASSQAPEKVDTGELFF; V gene: TRBV4-1; clone size: .; J gene: TRBJ2-2; D gene: .
CDR3 DNA: TGTGCCAGCAGCCAGAGTGTCAATCAGCCCCAGCATTTT; CDR3 protein: CASSQSVNQPQHF; V gene: TRBV7-2; clone size: few; J gene: TRBJ1-5; D gene: .